One sample yielded the 31 T cell receptor beta chains listed below, sequenced in a study of T cell responses to AZD1222 COVID-19 vaccine. Produced via immunoSEQ multiplex PCR; TCRdb's table is partial and in-frame only. The repertoire holds 130,000 or so clones, approximately 86% seen once, with 9.5% to 15% in the top ten. Material: peripheral blood, obtained on day 0 of AZD1222 vaccination. The receptors were gathered from an adult in good health.

The chain carries TRBV5-1 and TRBJ2-7; 7 nucleotides match TRBD1. In germline, CDR1 is SGHRS, CDR2 YFSETQ. The CDR3 has 15 residues. The V and J ends lost 1 base and 0 bases, in that order; junction bases with no gene match: 4. The CDR3 protein is CASSLNTGASYEQYF. The CDR3 bases are TGCGCCAGCAGCTTGAACACAGGGGCCTCCTACGAGCAGTACTTC.

The chain links TRBV7-2 to TRBJ2-3; D gene uncertain. Deletions cut 3 bases from V and 3 bases from J, with 7 bases between. CDR3 length: 13 amino acids. Germline loops: CDR1 SGHTA, CDR2 FQGNSA. The chain's CDR3 is CASSFGETDTQYF. The CDR3 bases are TGTGCCAGCAGCTTTGGCGAGACAGATACGCAGTATTTT.

This rearrangement joins TRBV2 to TRBJ1-4, with D possibly TRBD1 on 5 matching bases. CDR3 length equals 13 residues. Germline values: CDR1 SNHLY, CDR2 FYNNEI. V was clipped by 6 bases and J by 7 bases, with 12 bases between them. Here the CDR3 DNA reads TGTGCCAGCAGAATCGGGACGGGTGAAAAACTGTTTTTT. Its protein product is CASRIGTGEKLFF.

The chain couples TRBV6-2 or TRBV6-3 to TRBJ1-1; the D is unclear. Deletions cut 6 bases from V and 5 bases from J, with 19 bases between. Germline assignment: CDR1 MNHEY and CDR2 SVGEGT. CDR3 length: 15 residues. This chain's CDR3 is CASSQGPNGATEAFF. The CDR3 nucleotides are TGTGCCAGCAGCCAAGGACCGAATGGAGCTACTGAAGCTTTCTTT.

V gene TRBV5-1 combines with J gene TRBJ1-4, with TRBD1 identical over 7 bases. This CDR3 has 14 amino acids. V shed 4 bases, J shed 6 bases, and the junction held 6 bases outside the gene matches. CDR1 SGHRS and CDR2 YFSETQ come from the germline V gene. The CDR3 DNA reads TGCGCCAGCAGCCAGGGACAGTTAGATGAAAAACTGTTTTTT. Amino acids: CASSQGQLDEKLFF.

This clone occurred a few times. This chain joins TRBV4-3 and TRBJ2-1; D may be TRBD1 (5 bases). Germline CDR1 is LGHNA and CDR2 is YSLEER. The CDR3 runs to 15 residues. The V end was cut by 4 bases, the J end by 4 bases, with 14 bases between. The CDR3 spells CASSPDLGVYNEQFF. In nucleotides, the CDR3 is TGCGCCAGCAGCCCCGACCTAGGGGTATACAATGAGCAGTTCTTC.

V gene TRBV4-3 combines with J gene TRBJ1-4; D is possibly TRBD1 (5 bases). CDR3 length equals 18 residues. The ends were cut back, 4 bases at V and 1 base at J, with 19 bases in the middle. Germline V gene sequence: CDR1 LGHNA, CDR2 YSLEER. In DNA, the CDR3 is TGCGCCAGCAGCCCTCATTTAGCAGGGAAGGGAACTAATGAAAAACTGTTTTTT. Encoded protein: CASSPHLAGKGTNEKLFF.

This clone was detected many times. The chain has TRBV6-1 and TRBJ2-7, with D possibly matching TRBD1 (6 bases). Germline V gene lookup returns CDR1 MNHNS and CDR2 SASEGT. This CDR3 contains 15 residues. Trimming removed 3 bases at V and 5 bases at J, with 17 bases between. This chain's CDR3 is CASSEGSRDIDEQYF. As DNA, the CDR3 is TGTGCCAGCAGTGAGGGGTCCCGGGACATCGACGAGCAGTACTTC.

The genes are TRBV9 and TRBJ2-7; 9 bases map to TRBD2. The CDR3 covers 13 residues. Per germline, CDR1 SGDLS and CDR2 YYNGEE. The V gene end was trimmed by 3 bases and the J gene end by 3 bases; junction bases not matched to a gene: 1. The chain's CDR3 is CASSGSGGYEQYF. CDR3 nucleotide sequence: TGTGCCAGCAGCGGTAGCGGGGGCTACGAGCAGTACTTC.

This clone was recorded once. This chain uses TRBV19 with TRBJ1-5, with unresolved D. This CDR3 has 14 amino acids. V lost 5 bases to trimming and J lost 5 bases, with 13 bases between them. Germline lookup yields CDR1 LNHDA and CDR2 SQIVND (reference sequence). CDR3 nucleotide sequence: TGTGCCAGTAGTTACGGGGAGATGGATCAGCCCCAGCATTTT. Protein: CASSYGEMDQPQHF. The full variable domain, with the rest looked up from reference TRBV19 and TRBJ1-5, is DGGITQSPKYLFRKEGQNVTLSCEQNLNHDAMYWYRQDPGQGLRLIYYSQIVNDFQKGDIAEGYSVSREKKESFPLTVTSAQKNPTAFYLCASSYGEMDQPQHFGDGTRLSIL.

The genes are TRBV6-1 and TRBJ1-5; no clear D gene. Trimming took off 3 bases at V and 3 bases at J, with 3 bases between the two ends. Germline V gene lookup returns CDR1 MNHNS and CDR2 SASEGT. The CDR3 is 12 residues long. For the CDR3, the DNA is TGTGCCAGCAGTGACAACAATCAGCCCCAGCATTTT. This codes for CASSDNNQPQHF.

The chain recombines TRBV4-1 with TRBJ1-6, with D unresolved. The CDR3 totals 14 residues. The germline CDR1 and CDR2 sequences are MGHRA and YSYEKL. Deletions cut 2 bases from V and 10 bases from J, with 12 bases between. CDR3 protein: CASSQTRSGSPLHF. CDR3 DNA: TGCGCCAGCAGCCAAACCAGGTCAGGATCACCCCTCCACTTT.

The chain joins TRBV12-3 or TRBV12-4 to TRBJ1-3, with D unresolved. CDR3 length: 12 residues. Trimming stripped 3 bases from V and 6 bases from J, with 6 bases between. The CDR3: CASSFGQNTIYF. CDR3 DNA: TGTGCCAGCAGTTTCGGGCAAAACACCATATATTTT.

This clone occurred a few times. The genes are TRBV9 and TRBJ2-7; 10 bases fit TRBD1. The germline gives CDR1 SGDLS, CDR2 YYNGEE. The CDR3 has 15 amino acids. V lost 3 bases to trimming and J lost 6 bases; unmatched junction nucleotides: 9. The CDR3 DNA is TGTGCCAGCAGCGAAACCGGACAGGGGGTTAGCGAGCAGTACTTC. Translation: CASSETGQGVSEQYF.

This clone was observed a few times. The chain combines TRBV29-1 with TRBJ2-5; 8 nucleotides line up with TRBD2. This CDR3 contains 14 residues. V was pared by 4 bases and J by 5 bases, with 9 bases of the junction left unmatched. From germline, CDR1 is SQVTM and CDR2 ANQGSEA. Written as DNA, the CDR3 is TGCAGCGTTGTGGGGAGCGGGGGTGGCGAGACCCAGTACTTC. This encodes CSVVGSGGGETQYF. Filled out from reference TRBV29-1 and TRBJ2-5, the complete variable domain reads SAVISQKPSRDICQRGTSLTIQCQVDSQVTMMFWYRQQPGQSLTLIATANQGSEATYESGFVIDKFPISRPNLTFSTLTVSNMSPEDSSIYLCSVVGSGGGETQYFGPGTRLLVL.

The rearrangement links TRBV5-6 to TRBJ2-5; 7 positions agree with TRBD1. Germline CDR1 is SGHDT and CDR2 is YYEEEE. The V segment lost 1 base and the J segment 0 bases; nucleotides outside the gene matches: 9. CDR3 length: 17 amino acids. The CDR3 sequence is CASSLLGDRHDQETQYF. The CDR3 coding sequence is TGTGCCAGCAGCTTGTTAGGGGACAGACACGACCAAGAGACCCAGTACTTC.

This chain uses TRBV5-1 with TRBJ1-2; 8 bases map to TRBD1. The germline V gene encodes CDR1 SGHRS and CDR2 YFSETQ. Trimming cost V 2 bases and J 6 bases; bases outside gene matches: 15. There are 17 residues in the CDR3. CDR3 in DNA: TGCGCCAGCAGCTTTACCTACCAGGGGGCCGGATCTAATGGCTACACCTTC. Protein product: CASSFTYQGAGSNGYTF.

The rearrangement joins TRBV5-5 to TRBJ2-5; tentative D call: TRBD1 (5 bases). The V end was cut by 1 base, the J end by 4 bases, with 20 bases between. The CDR3 extends over 17 amino acids. CDR1 and CDR2 (germline): SGHKS, YYEKEE (reference sequence). The CDR3 loop reads CASSLSKGMVSTETQYF. The CDR3 bases are TGTGCCAGCAGCTTGAGTAAGGGGATGGTATCGACAGAGACCCAGTACTTC.

The genes are TRBV7-2 and TRBJ2-5, with D possibly being TRBD1 (6 bases). In germline, CDR1 is SGHTA, CDR2 FQGNSA. Trimming took 0 bases from V and 5 from J, leaving 10 bases between them. CDR3 length equals 14 residues. CDR3 sequence: CASSLAPGEETQYF. Here the CDR3 DNA reads TGTGCCAGCAGCTTAGCCCCAGGGGAGGAGACCCAGTACTTC.

V gene TRBV9 combines with J gene TRBJ1-6, with 7 bases that match TRBD1. The CDR3 is 14 amino acids. Germline trimming cut 3 bases from V and 9 bases from J; bases unmatched to any gene: 6. Germline lookup yields CDR1 SGDLS and CDR2 YYNGEE. The CDR3 nucleotides read TGTGCCAGCAGCGAAGGGCAGGGGGGTTCACCCCTCCACTTT. Its protein is CASSEGQGGSPLHF.

The chain has TRBV5-1 and TRBJ2-2; 9 bases agree with TRBD1. The CDR3 runs 14 residues. With 5 bases clipped from V and 4 bases from J, the junction kept 3 bases outside the gene matches. The germline V gene has CDR1 SGHRS and CDR2 YFSETQ. CDR3 DNA: TGCGCCAGCAGTCCGACAGGGGGCACCGGGGAGCTGTTTTTT. The encoded protein is CASSPTGGTGELFF.

This clone has a handful of counts. The chain joins TRBV5-1 to TRBJ1-1; no firm D call. Looked up from germline, CDR1 is SGHRS and CDR2 is YFSETQ. The CDR3 length is 13 residues. The germline V and J ends were trimmed by 4 bases and 0 bases, with 7 bases remaining between them. CDR3 DNA sequence: TGCGCCAGCAGCCCCGGATTGAACACTGAAGCTTTCTTT. Protein: CASSPGLNTEAFF.

This clone was detected once. The genes are TRBV28 and TRBJ1-1; the D gene is possibly TRBD1 (5 bases). The germline V gene encodes CDR1 MDHEN and CDR2 SYDVKM. Trimming cost V 5 bases and J 3 bases, with 13 bases left between them. The CDR3 has 14 amino acids. CDR3 sequence reads: CASSAGTAYTEAFF. DNA of the CDR3: TGTGCCAGCAGTGCCGGGACGGCCTACACTGAAGCTTTCTTT.

This rearrangement joins TRBV2 to TRBJ1-6, with no clear D. The CDR3 length is 16 residues. Germline V CDR1 and CDR2: SNHLY, FYNNEI. With 2 bases removed from V and 5 bases from J, the gap between germline ends came to 13 bases. This CDR3 reads CASSERVQRNNSPLHF. The CDR3 bases are TGTGCCAGCAGTGAACGGGTACAGAGGAATAATTCACCCCTCCACTTT.

The CDR3 protein is CASSHGQGAETQYF. The DNA of the CDR3 is TGTGCCAGCAGCCACGGACAGGGGGCAGAGACCCAGTACTTC. V is TRBV6-5 and J is TRBJ2-5; TRBD1 agrees at 11 bases. CDR3 length equals 14 residues. The trim removed 6 bases at V and 4 bases at J, leaving 4 bases unmatched. Germline V gives CDR1 MNHEY, CDR2 SVGAGI.

In DNA form, the CDR3 reads TGTGCCAGCTCACCTCCCGCGCCACCAGATACGCAGTATTTT. Translation gives CASSPPAPPDTQYF. The chain is built from TRBV18 and TRBJ2-3, with D unresolved. CDR3 length: 14 residues. Germline CDR1 KGHSH, CDR2 LQKENI. V shed 3 bases and J shed 4 bases, with 11 bases lying between them.

This clone was seen once. The chain couples TRBV5-1 to TRBJ1-6, with D uncertain. The CDR3 is 14 residues long. Germline V gives CDR1 SGHRS, CDR2 YFSETQ. Trimming removed 5 bases from V and 12 bases from J, with 18 bases in between. The CDR3 sequence is CASRATDAPRPLHF. CDR3 sequence (DNA): TGCGCCAGCAGAGCGACGGACGCACCTCGACCCCTCCACTTT. The full variable domain, in which reference TRBV5-1 and TRBJ1-6 provide the parts outside the CDR3, is KAGVTQTPRYLIKTRGQQVTLSCSPISGHRSVSWYQQTPGQGLQFLFEYFSETQRNKGNFPGRFSGRQFSNSRSEMNVSTLELGDSALYLCASRATDAPRPLHFGNGTRLTVT.

The rearrangement links TRBV18 to TRBJ1-1; possibly TRBD1 for D (5 bases). V lost 3 bases, J lost 1 base, and 12 bases lay in between. Per germline, CDR1 KGHSH and CDR2 LQKENI. The CDR3 runs 15 residues. The CDR3 protein is CASSPTLQENTEAFF. The CDR3 bases are TGTGCCAGCTCACCCACCTTACAGGAGAACACTGAAGCTTTCTTT.

The chain employs TRBV3-1 (or the pseudogene TRBV3-2) and TRBJ2-7, with TRBD2 as a possible D gene (6 bases). The V end was cut by 0 bases, the J end by 0 bases, with 6 bases between. The germline V gene has CDR1 LGHDT and CDR2 YNNKEL (reference sequence). The CDR3 contains 14 residues. This CDR3 reads CASSQERGSYEQYF. CDR3 nucleotide sequence: TGTGCCAGCAGCCAAGAGCGGGGCTCCTACGAGCAGTACTTC.

The chain uses TRBV7-9 and TRBJ2-1, with D possibly matching TRBD2 (5 bases). Germline V gene sequence: CDR1 SEHNR, CDR2 FQNEAQ (reference sequence). This CDR3 has 13 amino acids. The V gene lost 11 bases and the J gene lost 4 bases, with 15 bases spanning the gap. CDR3 in DNA: TGTGCCGGCTCGAGGTCGGGATACAATGAGCAGTTCTTC. This encodes CAGSRSGYNEQFF.

The chain is built from TRBV9 and TRBJ1-1; TRBD1 aligns across 7 bases. The V segment lost 3 bases and the J segment 3 bases; nucleotides outside the gene matches: 11. The CDR3 runs 16 residues. The germline CDR1 and CDR2 sequences are SGDLS and YYNGEE. The CDR3 loop reads CASSGDHRGGYTEAFF. The CDR3 region has the DNA TGTGCCAGCAGCGGAGACCACAGGGGCGGGTACACTGAAGCTTTCTTT.